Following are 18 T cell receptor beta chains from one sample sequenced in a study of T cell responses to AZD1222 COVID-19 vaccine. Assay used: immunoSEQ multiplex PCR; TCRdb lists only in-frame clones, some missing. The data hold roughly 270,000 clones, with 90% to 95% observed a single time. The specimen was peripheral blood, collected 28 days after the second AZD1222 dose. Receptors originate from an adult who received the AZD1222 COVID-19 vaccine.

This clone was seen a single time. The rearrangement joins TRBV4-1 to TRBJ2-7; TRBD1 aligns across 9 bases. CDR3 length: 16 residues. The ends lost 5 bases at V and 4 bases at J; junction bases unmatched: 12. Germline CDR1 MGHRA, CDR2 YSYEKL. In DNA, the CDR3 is TGCGCCAGCAGCGGGAGGGACAGGGATCGGGGATACGAGCAGTACTTC. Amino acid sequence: CASSGRDRDRGYEQYF.

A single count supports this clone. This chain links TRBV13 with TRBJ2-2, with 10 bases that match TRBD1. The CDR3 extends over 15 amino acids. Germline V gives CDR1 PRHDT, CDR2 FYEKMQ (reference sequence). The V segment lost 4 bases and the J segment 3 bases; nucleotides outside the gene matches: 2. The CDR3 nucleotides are TGTGCCAGCAGCTCGGGACAGGGGTACACCGGGGAGCTGTTTTTT. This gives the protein CASSSGQGYTGELFF. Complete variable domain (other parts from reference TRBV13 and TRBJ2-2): AAGVIQSPRHLIKEKRETATLKCYPIPRHDTVYWYQQGPGQDPQFLISFYEKMQSDKGSIPDRFSAQQFSDYHSELNMSSLELGDSALYFCASSSGQGYTGELFFGEGSRLTVL.

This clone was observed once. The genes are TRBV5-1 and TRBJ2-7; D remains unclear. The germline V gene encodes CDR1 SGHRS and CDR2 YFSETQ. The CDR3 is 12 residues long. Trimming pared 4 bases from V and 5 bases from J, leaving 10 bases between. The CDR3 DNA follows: TGCGCCAGCAGCCCCCCTTCGGACGAGCAGTACTTC. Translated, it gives CASSPPSDEQYF. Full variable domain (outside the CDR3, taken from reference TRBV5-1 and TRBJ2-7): KAGVTQTPRYLIKTRGQQVTLSCSPISGHRSVSWYQQTPGQGLQFLFEYFSETQRNKGNFPGRFSGRQFSNSRSEMNVSTLELGDSALYLCASSPPSDEQYFGPGTRLTVT.

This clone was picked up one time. The CDR3 DNA sequence: TGTGCCAGCAGTCGGACCTTCGAGCCCTACGAGCAGTACTTC. Amino acid sequence: CASSRTFEPYEQYF. V gene TRBV28 combines with J gene TRBJ2-7; D is ambiguous. Germline V gene data show CDR1 as MDHEN and CDR2 as SYDVKM. V shed 5 bases and J shed 2 bases, with 13 bases lying between them. The CDR3 contains 14 residues. The full variable domain, in which reference TRBV28 and TRBJ2-7 provide the parts outside the CDR3, is DVKVTQSSRYLVKRTGEKVFLECVQDMDHENMFWYRQDPGLGLRLIYFSYDVKMKEKGDIPEGYSVSREKKERFSLILESASTNQTSMYLCASSRTFEPYEQYFGPGTRLTVT.

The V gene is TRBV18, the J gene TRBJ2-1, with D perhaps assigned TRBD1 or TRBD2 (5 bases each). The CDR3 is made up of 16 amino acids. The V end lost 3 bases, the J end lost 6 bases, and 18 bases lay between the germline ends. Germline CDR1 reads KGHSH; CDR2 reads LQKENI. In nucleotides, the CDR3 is TGTGCCAGCTCACCCTCGGGACCAGCCGCGGGCAATGAGCAGTTCTTC. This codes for CASSPSGPAAGNEQFF. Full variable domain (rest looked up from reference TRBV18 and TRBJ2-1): NAGVMQNPRHLVRRRGQEARLRCSPMKGHSHVYWYRQLPEEGLKFMVYLQKENIIDESGMPKERFSAEFPKEGPSILRIQQVVRGDSAAYFCASSPSGPAAGNEQFFGPGTRLTVL.

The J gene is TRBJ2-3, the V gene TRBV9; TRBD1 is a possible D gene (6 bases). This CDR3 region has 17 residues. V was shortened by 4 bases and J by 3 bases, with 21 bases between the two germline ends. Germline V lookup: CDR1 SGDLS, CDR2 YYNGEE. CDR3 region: CASSSQALARGTDTQYF. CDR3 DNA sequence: TGTGCCAGCAGCTCCCAAGCCCTTGCCAGGGGTACAGATACGCAGTATTTT.

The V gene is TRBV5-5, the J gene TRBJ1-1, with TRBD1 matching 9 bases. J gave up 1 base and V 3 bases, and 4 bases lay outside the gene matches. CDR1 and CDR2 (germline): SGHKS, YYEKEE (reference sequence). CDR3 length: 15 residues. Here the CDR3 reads CASSSPGQGNTEAFF. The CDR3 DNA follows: TGTGCCAGCAGCTCTCCGGGACAGGGGAACACTGAAGCTTTCTTT.

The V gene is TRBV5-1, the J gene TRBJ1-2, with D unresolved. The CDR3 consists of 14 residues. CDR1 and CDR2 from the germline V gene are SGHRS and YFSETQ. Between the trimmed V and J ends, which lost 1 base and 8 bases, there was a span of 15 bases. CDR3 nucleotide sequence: TGCGCCAGCAGCTTGTCCCAGGTCGAAAGGGGCTACACCTTC. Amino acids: CASSLSQVERGYTF.

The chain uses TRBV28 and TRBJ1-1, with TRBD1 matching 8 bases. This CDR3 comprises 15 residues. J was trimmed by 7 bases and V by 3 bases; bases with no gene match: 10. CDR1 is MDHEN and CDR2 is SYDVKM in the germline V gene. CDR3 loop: CASSFRQGLGGEAFF. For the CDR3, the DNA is TGTGCCAGCAGTTTTCGACAGGGGCTAGGGGGTGAAGCTTTCTTT.

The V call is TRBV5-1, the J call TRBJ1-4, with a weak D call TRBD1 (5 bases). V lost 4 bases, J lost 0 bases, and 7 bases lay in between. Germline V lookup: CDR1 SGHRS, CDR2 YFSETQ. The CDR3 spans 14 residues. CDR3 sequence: CASSGDATNEKLFF. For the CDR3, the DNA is TGCGCCAGCAGCGGGGACGCAACTAATGAAAAACTGTTTTTT.

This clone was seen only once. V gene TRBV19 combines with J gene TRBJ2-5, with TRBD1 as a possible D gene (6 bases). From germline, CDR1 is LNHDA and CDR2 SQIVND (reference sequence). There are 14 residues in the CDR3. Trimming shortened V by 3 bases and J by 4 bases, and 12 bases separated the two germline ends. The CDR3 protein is CASSIPGGRETQYF. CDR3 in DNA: TGTGCCAGTAGTATTCCTGGGGGCAGAGAGACCCAGTACTTC.

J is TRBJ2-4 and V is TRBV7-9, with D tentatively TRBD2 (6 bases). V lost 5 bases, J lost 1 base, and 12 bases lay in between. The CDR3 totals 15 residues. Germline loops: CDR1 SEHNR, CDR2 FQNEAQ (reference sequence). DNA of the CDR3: TGTGCCAGCAGCAGATCCGGGGGTGCCAAAAACATTCAGTACTTC. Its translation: CASSRSGGAKNIQYF. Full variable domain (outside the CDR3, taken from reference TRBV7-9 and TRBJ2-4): DTGVSQNPRHKITKRGQNVTFRCDPISEHNRLYWYRQTLGQGPEFLTYFQNEAQLEKSRLLSDRFSAERPKGSFSTLEIQRTEQGDSAMYLCASSRSGGAKNIQYFGAGTRLSVL.

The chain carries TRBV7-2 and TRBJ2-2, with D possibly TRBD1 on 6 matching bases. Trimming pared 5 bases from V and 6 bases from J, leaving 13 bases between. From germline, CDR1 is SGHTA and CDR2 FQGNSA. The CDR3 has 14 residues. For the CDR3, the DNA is TGTGCCAGCAGCCTCACAGGGCGAGCCGGGGAGCTGTTTTTT. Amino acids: CASSLTGRAGELFF.

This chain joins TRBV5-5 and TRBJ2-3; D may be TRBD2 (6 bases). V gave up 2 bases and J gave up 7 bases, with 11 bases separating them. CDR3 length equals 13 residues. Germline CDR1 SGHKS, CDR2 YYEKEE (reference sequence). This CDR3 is CASSFSSGNTQYF. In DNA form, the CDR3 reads TGTGCCAGCAGCTTCAGTAGCGGAAATACGCAGTATTTT.

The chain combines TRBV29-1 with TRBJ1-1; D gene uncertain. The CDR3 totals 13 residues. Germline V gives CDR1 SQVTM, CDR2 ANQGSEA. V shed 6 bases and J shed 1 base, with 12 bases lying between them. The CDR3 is CSVRRGKNTEAFF. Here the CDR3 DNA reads TGCAGCGTCCGGCGGGGTAAGAACACTGAAGCTTTCTTT.

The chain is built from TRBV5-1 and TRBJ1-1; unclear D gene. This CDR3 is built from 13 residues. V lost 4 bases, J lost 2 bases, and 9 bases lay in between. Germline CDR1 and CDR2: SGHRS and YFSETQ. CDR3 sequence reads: CASSLGHNTEAFF. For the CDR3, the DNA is TGCGCCAGCAGCCTAGGGCACAACACTGAAGCTTTCTTT.

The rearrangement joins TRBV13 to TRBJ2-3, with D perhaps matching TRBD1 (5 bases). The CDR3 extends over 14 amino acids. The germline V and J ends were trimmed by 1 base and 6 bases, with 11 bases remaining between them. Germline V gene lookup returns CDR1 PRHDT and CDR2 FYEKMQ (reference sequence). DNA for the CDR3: TGTGCCAGCAGCTTAGTAGGGGCAACGGATACGCAGTATTTT. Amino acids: CASSLVGATDTQYF.

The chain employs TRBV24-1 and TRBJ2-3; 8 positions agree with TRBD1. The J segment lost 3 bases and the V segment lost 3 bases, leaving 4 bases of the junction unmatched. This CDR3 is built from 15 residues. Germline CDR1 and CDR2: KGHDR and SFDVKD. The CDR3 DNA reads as TGTGCCACCAGTGATCGACAGGGGAGGACAGATACGCAGTATTTT. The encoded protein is CATSDRQGRTDTQYF.